This T cell receptor (beta chain) was retrieved from a study of T cells expressing NK-cell markers. In the study overall: Seven of the eight sequenced donors were HCMV-seropositive; one was seronegative. Findings and caveats of the study: Of the CD8+ T cells in a handful of donors, about 1.0-7.5% belonged to dominant NKG2C+ clonotypes.

The CDR3 totals 15 residues. A word on this clonotype: Its antigen is undetermined.

No DNA is given; TCRdb re-called the 5' RACE reads and lists each CDR3 protein once. This sample's clone table lists about 260,000 distinct CDR3 sequences. This chain connects TRBV12-3 or TRBV12-4 to TRBJ2-6. Specimen: blood T cells: a sorted CD56 or NKG2C T cell subset, CD4+ or CD8+ T cells, or bulk PBMC T cells (not recorded which). This clonotype was sampled from a man aged 18 to 35 in good health. The chain's CDR3 is CASSSTLSGANVLTF.